This T cell receptor beta chain was captured by sequencing in a study of shared clonotypes between healthy human individuals. This clone was detected once. What it binds is unknown. V was shortened by 5 bases and J by 0 bases, with 14 bases between the two germline ends. The germline gives CDR1 SGHAT, CDR2 FQNNGV. This CDR3 comprises 15 residues. Donors included only healthy HIV-negative adults lacking recent acute infections or vaccinations. Deep-level settings were used for running the assay. Some clones are missing from TCRdb's copy, which holds only in-frame ones; the method was immunoSEQ multiplex PCR. Of 550,000 to 850,000 clones listed, approximately 77% are singletons. General study findings and limits: Sorted-subset samples were not fully sequenced, rarefaction indicated.

The sequenced sample consisted of memory CD4+ T cells sorted from blood. Sample subset: CD45RA-negative fraction. This chain joins TRBV11-2 and TRBJ2-7, with D unclear. The TCR sequence derives from a woman aged 30 to 39 in good health. As DNA, the CDR3 is TGTGCCAGCAGCACCCTGGGGATCAGCTCCTACGAGCAGTACTTC. As protein: CASSTLGISSYEQYF.